The 25 T cell receptor beta chains below all came from one sample that was sequenced in a study of blood T cell repertoires in COVID-19 (TCRdb year 2020). Library method: the immunoSEQ multiplex PCR assay. TCRdb stores this immuneACCESS table with in-frame sequences only. Part of the clones is absent; in the studies checked, under half of the shortfall reflects unresolved V genes, and no reason is known for the rest. Counted in this sample were approximately 34,000 clones; roughly 87% of them appeared once. In total, the top ten clones hold about 14% of the sample. The specimen sequenced was peripheral blood. The source is a man aged 60-69 years with active COVID-19.

The gene calls are TRBV7-2 and TRBJ2-2; 7 bases match TRBD2. This CDR3 region has 14 residues. V lost 9 bases to trimming and J lost 0 bases; unmatched junction nucleotides: 4. Germline lookup yields CDR1 SGHTA and CDR2 FQGNSA. CDR3 sequence: CASLAGANTGELFF. CDR3 nucleotides: TGTGCCAGTTTGGCGGGAGCGAACACCGGGGAGCTGTTTTTT.

V is TRBV9 and J is TRBJ2-3; TRBD2 agrees at 13 bases. With 4 bases clipped from V and 5 bases from J, the junction kept 7 bases outside the gene matches. The CDR3 is made up of 16 amino acids. Germline-derived CDR1 and CDR2 are SGDLS and YYNGEE. The CDR3 loop is CASSPPGLAGQDTQYF. The CDR3 DNA sequence: TGTGCCAGCAGCCCACCGGGACTAGCGGGGCAAGATACGCAGTATTTT.

The rearrangement uses TRBV7-9 and TRBJ2-7; TRBD2 might be the D (6 bases). There are 15 residues in the CDR3. Trimming pared 6 bases from V and 4 bases from J, leaving 19 bases between. The germline CDR1 and CDR2 sequences are SEHNR and FQNEAQ (reference sequence). The CDR3 coding sequence is TGTGCCAGCAGTGGCGACGTGGGGACTCGTTACGAGCAGTACTTC. This codes for CASSGDVGTRYEQYF.

The chain uses TRBV6-2 or TRBV6-3 and TRBJ1-2; D gene ambiguous. V lost 2 bases to trimming and J lost 5 bases, with 6 bases between them. The CDR3 has 12 residues. Germline-derived CDR1 and CDR2 are MNHEY and SVGEGT. Written as DNA, the CDR3 is TGTGCCAGCAGTTACGGTCAGTATGGCTACACCTTC. Translation: CASSYGQYGYTF.

The chain joins TRBV29-1 to TRBJ1-1, with TRBD1 as a possible D gene (6 bases). V lost 0 bases, J lost 1 base, and 15 bases lay in between. The CDR3 consists of 16 residues. From germline, CDR1 is SQVTM and CDR2 ANQGSEA. The CDR3 region is CSVEDRPRGGNTEAFF. In DNA, the CDR3 is TGCAGCGTTGAAGATCGGCCTAGGGGGGGGAACACTGAAGCTTTCTTT. Full variable domain (rest looked up from reference TRBV29-1 and TRBJ1-1): SAVISQKPSRDICQRGTSLTIQCQVDSQVTMMFWYRQQPGQSLTLIATANQGSEATYESGFVIDKFPISRPNLTFSTLTVSNMSPEDSSIYLCSVEDRPRGGNTEAFFGQGTRLTVV.

This chain joins TRBV18 and TRBJ2-5; D possibly corresponds to TRBD1 (6 bases). The CDR3 runs to 14 residues. V was clipped by 4 bases and J by 3 bases, with 12 bases between them. The germline V gene encodes CDR1 KGHSH and CDR2 LQKENI. CDR3 amino acids: CASSRQDGEETQYF. CDR3 DNA sequence: TGTGCCAGCTCACGACAGGACGGTGAAGAGACCCAGTACTTC.

This rearrangement joins TRBV30 to TRBJ1-3, with 12 bases that match TRBD1. The CDR3 sequence is 14 residues long. V shed 8 bases, J shed 2 bases, and the junction held 4 bases outside the gene matches. Germline-derived CDR1 and CDR2 are GTSNPN and SVGIG (reference sequence). In nucleotides, the CDR3 is TGTGCCAGGGACAGGGGGCAGGCTGGAAACACCATATATTTT. Its translation is CARDRGQAGNTIYF.

The chain couples TRBV6-5 to TRBJ2-1; TRBD1 agrees at 8 bases. With V trimmed by 5 bases and J by 1 base, 4 bases remained unmatched. The germline V gene encodes CDR1 MNHEY and CDR2 SVGAGI. There are 15 residues in the CDR3. Here the CDR3 DNA reads TGTGCCAGCAGTCCTCGACAGGGGTCCTACAATGAGCAGTTCTTC. Translating gives CASSPRQGSYNEQFF.

The chain recombines TRBV19 with TRBJ2-7; 8 bases line up with TRBD2. Germline V lookup: CDR1 LNHDA, CDR2 SQIVND (reference sequence). J lost 3 bases, V lost 4 bases, and 2 bases had no gene match. The CDR3 spans 13 residues. The CDR3 loop is CASSTAGGYEQYF. CDR3 nucleotides: TGTGCCAGTAGTACGGCGGGGGGCTACGAGCAGTACTTC.

CDR3 bases: TGTGCCAGCAGCGTATACGGACAGATCCGAGTTGAAGCTTTCTTT. It is translated as CASSVYGQIRVEAFF. V usage is TRBV11-2 and J usage is TRBJ1-1; TRBD1 might be the D (6 bases). CDR3 length equals 15 residues. Trimming took 5 bases from V and 7 from J, leaving 20 bases between them. The germline V gene has CDR1 SGHAT and CDR2 FQNNGV.

The gene calls are TRBV13 and TRBJ2-7; 7 bases line up with TRBD1. The V segment lost 4 bases and the J segment 4 bases; nucleotides outside the gene matches: 4. The CDR3 sequence is 13 residues long. Germline V gene lookup returns CDR1 PRHDT and CDR2 FYEKMQ (reference sequence). The CDR3 sequence: CASSSTGVYEQYF. CDR3 DNA sequence: TGTGCCAGCAGCTCCACAGGGGTATACGAGCAGTACTTC. The whole variable domain, remainder taken from reference TRBV13 and TRBJ2-7, is AAGVIQSPRHLIKEKRETATLKCYPIPRHDTVYWYQQGPGQDPQFLISFYEKMQSDKGSIPDRFSAQQFSDYHSELNMSSLELGDSALYFCASSSTGVYEQYFGPGTRLTVT.

The chain carries TRBV30 and TRBJ1-2, with D perhaps matching TRBD1 (6 bases). Germline assignment: CDR1 GTSNPN and CDR2 SVGIG (reference sequence). V lost 0 bases and J lost 2, with 10 bases in between. The CDR3 sequence is 14 residues long. For the CDR3, the DNA is TGTGCCTGGAGTGTAGGCAGGGGCAACTATGGCTACACCTTC. This codes for CAWSVGRGNYGYTF. The full variable domain, rest sourced from reference TRBV30 and TRBJ1-2, is SQTIHQWPATLVQPVGSPLSLECTVEGTSNPNLYWYRQAAGRGLQLLFYSVGIGQISSEVPQNLSASRPQDRQFILSSKKLLLSDSGFYLCAWSVGRGNYGYTFGSGTRLTVV.

This clone was seen a single time. V gene TRBV11-2 combines with J gene TRBJ2-3, with 10 bases aligning to TRBD2. The V segment lost 4 bases and the J segment 1 base; nucleotides outside the gene matches: 2. The CDR3 consists of 15 residues. Germline assignment: CDR1 SGHAT and CDR2 FQNNGV. CDR3 protein: CASSSLAGGTDTQYF. DNA of the CDR3: TGTGCCAGCAGCTCCCTAGCGGGGGGCACAGATACGCAGTATTTT.

V is TRBV5-4 and J is TRBJ2-7, with a tentative D call TRBD1 (6 bases). This CDR3 comprises 16 residues. Germline CDR1 is SGHNT and CDR2 is YYREEE (reference sequence). V was shortened by 0 bases and J by 0 bases, with 13 bases between the two germline ends. As DNA, the CDR3 is TGTGCCAGCAGCTTGGAACCGGACAGAAGCTCCTACGAGCAGTACTTC. Translated, it gives CASSLEPDRSSYEQYF. Full variable domain (outside the CDR3, taken from reference TRBV5-4 and TRBJ2-7): ETGVTQSPTHLIKTRGQQVTLRCSSQSGHNTVSWYQQALGQGPQFIFQYYREEENGRGNFPPRFSGLQFPNYSSELNVNALELDDSALYLCASSLEPDRSSYEQYFGPGTRLTVT.

V gene TRBV18 combines with J gene TRBJ2-7; TRBD1 aligns across 7 bases. V was clipped by 5 bases and J by 3 bases; unmatched bases: 13. Germline CDR1 KGHSH, CDR2 LQKENI. The CDR3 extends over 16 amino acids. The CDR3 nucleotides are TGTGCCAGCTCAAAAACCGGGACAGAAGTATTCTACGAGCAGTACTTC. Protein sequence: CASSKTGTEVFYEQYF. Supplemented by reference TRBV18 and TRBJ2-7, the full variable domain reads NAGVMQNPRHLVRRRGQEARLRCSPMKGHSHVYWYRQLPEEGLKFMVYLQKENIIDESGMPKERFSAEFPKEGPSILRIQQVVRGDSAAYFCASSKTGTEVFYEQYFGPGTRLTVT.

In its sample, this clone was seen once. V usage is TRBV29-1 and J usage is TRBJ2-3; TRBD1 aligns across 7 bases. Trimming took 1 base from V and 4 from J; bases not matched to a gene: 5. The germline gives CDR1 SQVTM, CDR2 ANQGSEA. The CDR3 consists of 14 residues. DNA for the CDR3: TGCAGCGTTGAAGGGGCCGGGACAGCAGATACGCAGTATTTT. It specifies CSVEGAGTADTQYF.

V usage is TRBV27 and J usage is TRBJ2-2; TRBD2 matches at 12 bases. The CDR3 is made up of 16 amino acids. V lost 2 bases to trimming and J lost 6 bases; unmatched junction nucleotides: 4. From germline, CDR1 is MNHEY and CDR2 SMNVEV (reference sequence). The CDR3 coding sequence is TGTGCCAGCAGTTTAGAACCTAGCGGGAGGGCCGGGGAGCTGTTTTTT. The encoded protein is CASSLEPSGRAGELFF.

The gene calls are TRBV30 and TRBJ2-2, with 8 bases identical to TRBD1. V lost 4 bases to trimming and J lost 6 bases; unmatched junction nucleotides: 4. Germline V gene data show CDR1 as GTSNPN and CDR2 as SVGIG (reference sequence). The CDR3 is made up of 13 amino acids. CDR3 sequence reads: CAWTEQGAGELFF. The CDR3 bases are TGTGCCTGGACAGAACAGGGGGCCGGGGAGCTGTTTTTT.

This chain joins TRBV6-5 and TRBJ2-7; no clear D. The CDR3 length is 14 residues. CDR1 MNHEY and CDR2 SVGAGI come from the germline V gene. The V end lost 8 bases, the J end lost 3 bases, and 17 bases lay between the germline ends. The DNA for the CDR3 is TGTGCCAGCCGGCCTTCGGCTCGGGTCTACGAGCAGTACTTC. It yields the protein CASRPSARVYEQYF.

This chain links TRBV2 with TRBJ1-2, with 7 bases that match TRBD1. The V gene's germline CDR1 is SNHLY and CDR2 FYNNEI. J was trimmed by 2 bases and V by 1 base; bases with no gene match: 13. This CDR3 region has 18 residues. For the CDR3, the DNA is TGTGCCAGCAGTGAAGAAGGAGCCGGGACAGCACTAAACTATGGCTACACCTTC. This codes for CASSEEGAGTALNYGYTF.

The chain carries TRBV7-2 and TRBJ2-1; D gene unclear. The ends were cut back, 1 base at V and 5 bases at J, with 9 bases in the middle. The CDR3 has 14 amino acids. CDR1 and CDR2 from the germline V gene are SGHTA and FQGNSA. CDR3 nucleotides: TGTGCCAGCAGCTTAGAAGACTGGAACAATGAGCAGTTCTTC. This gives the protein CASSLEDWNNEQFF.

This chain joins TRBV3-1 (or the pseudogene TRBV3-2) and TRBJ2-4, with 11 bases fitting TRBD2. The ends lost 1 base at V and 7 bases at J; junction bases unmatched: 6. CDR3 length equals 16 residues. CDR1 and CDR2 from the germline V gene are LGHDT and YNNKEL (reference sequence). CDR3 nucleotides: TGTGCCAGCAGCCAAGGGAGACTAGCGGGATGGAACATTCAGTACTTC. Translation: CASSQGRLAGWNIQYF.

The rearrangement joins TRBV19 to TRBJ2-7; a weak D match, TRBD2 (6 bases). The CDR3 consists of 12 residues. Trimming removed 2 bases from V and 7 bases from J, with 9 bases in between. CDR1 and CDR2 (germline): LNHDA, SQIVND (reference sequence). Written as DNA, the CDR3 is TGTGCCAGTAGTATAAAGGCGGGGGAGCAGTACTTC. Its translation: CASSIKAGEQYF.

In this sample, this clone turned up a few times. V gene TRBV15 combines with J gene TRBJ2-7, with 9 bases lining up with TRBD1. Unmatched junction bases numbered 8, after V lost 8 bases and J lost 6 bases. The CDR3 has 13 residues. CDR1 and CDR2 from the germline V gene are LNHNV and YYDKDF (reference sequence). CDR3 loop: CATGTGIGLEQYF. In DNA form, the CDR3 reads TGTGCCACCGGGACAGGGATTGGACTCGAGCAGTACTTC.

The chain links TRBV30 to TRBJ1-1; D is ambiguous. Trimming left V 1 base short and J 7 bases short, with 10 bases between. CDR3 size: 12 residues. Looked up from germline, CDR1 is GTSNPN and CDR2 is SVGIG (reference sequence). Here the CDR3 reads CAWSDKGSEAFF. CDR3 coding DNA: TGTGCCTGGAGTGATAAAGGGAGTGAAGCTTTCTTT. The entire variable domain, with the rest obtained from reference TRBV30 and TRBJ1-1, is as follows: SQTIHQWPATLVQPVGSPLSLECTVEGTSNPNLYWYRQAAGRGLQLLFYSVGIGQISSEVPQNLSASRPQDRQFILSSKKLLLSDSGFYLCAWSDKGSEAFFGQGTRLTVV.